This TCR beta chain is from a study of beta chain features in type 1 diabetes (dated by TCRdb to 2016 to 2018). With respect to the entire study: Patients and healthy donors did not differ in mean age, gender distribution, total cell number or subset yield. Naive and central memory subsets were obtained from all 28 donors, but regulatory and stem cell-like memory subsets were isolated from only 8 patients and roughly 8 healthy donors. A total of about 110 million sorted cells were examined across all samples, and the number of cells per subset was strongly correlated with RNA yield. In the study, TCRB repertoires of sorted circulating CD4+ T cell subsets from recently diagnosed type 1 diabetes patients were compared with those of matched healthy donors. General study outcomes and caveats: Only small numbers of individuals were included in the HLA sub-analyses, which left unresolved whether HLA type had any influence on TCRB rearrangement. Shorter templates might be favored by PCR, yet because patient and control samples were amplified and corrected together, any such skew would affect both groups equally. In all four CD4+ subsets, TCRB CDR3 length was moderately but significantly shorter in type 1 diabetes patients. The naive, central memory and regulatory TCRB repertoires appeared to resemble one another more closely among patients than among healthy donors. Sequencing cDNA rather than genomic DNA could over-represent highly expressing activated cells, although activation and CD3 levels did not differ between groups. At VDJ recombination sites, type 1 diabetes patients had fewer insertions and more deleted nucleotides, which implies abnormalities in thymic rearrangement.

Here V drops 4 bases and J drops 2 bases, and the junction holds 2 bases not matched to any gene. Taken from the germline V gene, the CDR1 and CDR2 loops are WSHSY and SAAADI. CDR3 length: 15 amino acids, cysteine to phenylalanine. Here the CDR3 DNA is all that survives: 45 bases in frame from base 1. Each donor gave one peripheral blood draw, averaging roughly 120 mL, which was collected into heparinised tubes. Naive, central memory, regulatory and stem cell-like memory CD4+ T cells were sorted on a BD FACSAria II using a panel including CD45RO, CCR7, CD25, CD127, CD95 and CD27. Purity was above 98% for every sorted population. Right away, PBMCs were isolated by Lymphoprep density gradient centrifugation and were stained directly, with no culture step. Samples were stained and sorted in pairs, with one healthy donor and one patient per experiment, so that batch effects were minimized. This clone was observed a few times. It has no known antigen specificity. No base quality information exists; no much larger clone differs at one position.

The High Capacity cDNA Reverse Transcription Kit was used to reverse transcribe all of the isolated RNA, meaning that expressed TCRB transcripts were what got sequenced. Deep immunoSEQ sequencing was performed on naive, central memory and regulatory T cell samples, with an average of around 3.5 million total reads per sample. Sorted cells were lysed in RLT buffer and RNA was extracted with DNase-treated RNeasy Micro or Mini kits, depending on cell number. Each cell subset was processed separately to prevent cross-contamination, with patient and healthy donor samples processed together. Using the immunoSEQ multiplex PCR, TCRB sequences were amplified from cDNA into 87-bp fragments spanning the CDR3 region. Sequencing of the amplicons was performed on the Illumina HiSeq platform. As for the authors' bioinformatics: Synthetic template baselines were used to correct PCR bias computationally, reads within Hamming distance 2 were collapsed together, and singletons that could not be merged were discarded. By aligning reads against IMGT, V, D and J genes, CDR3 length, and insertions or deletions at six rearrangement sites were assigned. Clonotype counts were normalized to sorted cell number within each subset before computing true diversity and Gini coefficients with the tcR R package. Repertoire sharing was quantified using the overlap coefficient calculated on TCRB nucleotide sequences. Drawn from immuneACCESS, this table holds only the in-frame rearrangements with V and J called that TCRdb kept. Clones are partly lost; checked studies trace under half to an unresolved V gene and leave the rest unexplained. D and trimming were read from the DNA, whereas the V and J calls and clone size are those reported in that table. Recorded for this sample are 300,000 to 400,000 clones; 8% to 10% of them occurred a single time. The ten most abundant clones make up around 0.66% of the sample.

The receptor's source is a man younger than 45 with type 1 diabetes. Recombination connected TRBV10-2 to TRBJ2-5, with 12 bases matching TRBD2. The sequenced sample was central memory CD4+ T cells from blood. The CDR3 sequence is CASSGLAGVQETQYF. The nucleotides read TGCGCCAGCAGTGGACTAGCGGGGGTACAAGAGACCCAGTACTTC.